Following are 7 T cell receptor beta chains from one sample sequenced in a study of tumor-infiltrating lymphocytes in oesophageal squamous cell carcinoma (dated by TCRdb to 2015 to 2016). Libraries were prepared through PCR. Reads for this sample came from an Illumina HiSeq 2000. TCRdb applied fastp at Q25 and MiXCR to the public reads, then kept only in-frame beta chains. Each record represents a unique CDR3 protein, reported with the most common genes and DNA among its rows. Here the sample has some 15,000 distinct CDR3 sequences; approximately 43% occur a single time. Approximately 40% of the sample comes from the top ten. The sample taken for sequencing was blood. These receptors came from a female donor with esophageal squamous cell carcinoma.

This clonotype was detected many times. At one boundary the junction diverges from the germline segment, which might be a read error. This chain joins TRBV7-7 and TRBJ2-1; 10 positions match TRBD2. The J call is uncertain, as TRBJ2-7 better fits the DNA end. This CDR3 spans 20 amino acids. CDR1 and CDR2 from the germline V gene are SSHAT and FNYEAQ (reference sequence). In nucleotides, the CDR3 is TGTGCTAGCAGCAACACAATGACTAGCGGGCCCCTAAGCTCCTACAATGAGCAGTACTTC. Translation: CASSNTMTSGPLSSYNEQYF.

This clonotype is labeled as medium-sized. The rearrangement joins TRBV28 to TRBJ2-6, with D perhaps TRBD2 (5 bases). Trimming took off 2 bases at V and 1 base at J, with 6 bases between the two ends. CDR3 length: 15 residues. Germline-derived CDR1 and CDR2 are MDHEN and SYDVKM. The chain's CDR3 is CASSLRGSGANVLTF. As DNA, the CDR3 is TGTGCCAGCAGTTTACGGGGTTCTGGGGCCAACGTCCTGACTTTC.

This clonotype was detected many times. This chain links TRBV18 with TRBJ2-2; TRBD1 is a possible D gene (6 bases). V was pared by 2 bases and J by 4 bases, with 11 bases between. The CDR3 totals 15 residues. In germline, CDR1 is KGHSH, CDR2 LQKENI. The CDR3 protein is CASSPSGTSTGELFF. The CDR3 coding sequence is TGTGCCAGCTCACCATCCGGGACAAGCACCGGGGAGCTGTTTTTT.

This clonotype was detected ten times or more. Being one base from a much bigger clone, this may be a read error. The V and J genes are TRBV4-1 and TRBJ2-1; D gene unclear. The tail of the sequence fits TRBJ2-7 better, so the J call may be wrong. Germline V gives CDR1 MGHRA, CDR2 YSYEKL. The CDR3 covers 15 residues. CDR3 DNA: TGCGCCAGCAGCCAAGGTAGCAGCTCCTACAATGAGCAGTACTTC. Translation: CASSQGSSSYNEQYF.

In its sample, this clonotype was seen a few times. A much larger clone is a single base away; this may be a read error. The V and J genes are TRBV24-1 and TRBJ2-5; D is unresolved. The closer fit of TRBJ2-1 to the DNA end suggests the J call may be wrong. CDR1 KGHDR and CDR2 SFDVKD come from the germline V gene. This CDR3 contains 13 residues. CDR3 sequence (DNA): TGTGCCACCAGTGCGTCATACCAAGAGACCCAGTTCTTC. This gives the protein CATSASYQETQFF.

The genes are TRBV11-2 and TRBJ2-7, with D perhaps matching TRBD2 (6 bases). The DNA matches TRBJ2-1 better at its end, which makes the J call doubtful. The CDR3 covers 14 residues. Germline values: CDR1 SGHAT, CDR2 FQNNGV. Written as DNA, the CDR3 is TGTGCCAGCAGCCCCGGACTGGAGGGCATTGAGCAGTTCTTC. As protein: CASSPGLEGIEQFF.

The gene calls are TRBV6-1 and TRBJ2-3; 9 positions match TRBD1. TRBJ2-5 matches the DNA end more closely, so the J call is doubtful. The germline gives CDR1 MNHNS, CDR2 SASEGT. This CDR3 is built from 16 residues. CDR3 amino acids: CASSEKNRGRMETQYF. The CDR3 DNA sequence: TGTGCCAGCAGTGAAAAAAACAGGGGGCGCATGGAGACCCAGTACTTC.